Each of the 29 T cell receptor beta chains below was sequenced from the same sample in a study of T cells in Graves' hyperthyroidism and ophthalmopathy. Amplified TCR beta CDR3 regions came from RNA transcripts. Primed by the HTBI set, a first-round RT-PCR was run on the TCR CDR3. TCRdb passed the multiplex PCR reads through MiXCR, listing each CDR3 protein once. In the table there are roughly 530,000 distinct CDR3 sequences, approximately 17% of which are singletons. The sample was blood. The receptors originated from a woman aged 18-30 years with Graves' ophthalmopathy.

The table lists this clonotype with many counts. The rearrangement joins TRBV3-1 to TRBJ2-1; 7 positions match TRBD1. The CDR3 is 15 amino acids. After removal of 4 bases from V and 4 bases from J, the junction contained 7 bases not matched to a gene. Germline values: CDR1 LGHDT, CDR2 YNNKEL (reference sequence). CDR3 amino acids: CASSLTTGVYNEQFF. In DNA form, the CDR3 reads TGTGCCAGCAGCCTAACAACAGGGGTTTACAATGAGCAGTTCTTC.

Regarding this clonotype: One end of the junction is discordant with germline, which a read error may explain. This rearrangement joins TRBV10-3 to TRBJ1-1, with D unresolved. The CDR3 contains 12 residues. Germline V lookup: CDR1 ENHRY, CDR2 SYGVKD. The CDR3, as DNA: TGTGCCATCAGTGAGGGCCTCACTGAAGCTCTCTTT. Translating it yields CAISEGLTEALF.

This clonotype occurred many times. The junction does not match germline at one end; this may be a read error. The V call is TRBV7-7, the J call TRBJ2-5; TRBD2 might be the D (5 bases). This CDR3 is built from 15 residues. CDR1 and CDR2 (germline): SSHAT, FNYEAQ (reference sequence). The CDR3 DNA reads TGTGCTAGCAGCGCGACGACCCCCGGAGGAGAGACCCAGTACTTC. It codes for CASSATTPGGETQYF. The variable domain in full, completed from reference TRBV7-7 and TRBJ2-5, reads GAGVSQSPRYKVTKRGQDVTLRCDPISSHATLYWYQQALGQGPEFLTYFNYEAQPDKSGLPSDRFSAERPEGSISTLTIQRTEQRDSAMYRCASSATTPGGETQYFGPGTRLLVL.

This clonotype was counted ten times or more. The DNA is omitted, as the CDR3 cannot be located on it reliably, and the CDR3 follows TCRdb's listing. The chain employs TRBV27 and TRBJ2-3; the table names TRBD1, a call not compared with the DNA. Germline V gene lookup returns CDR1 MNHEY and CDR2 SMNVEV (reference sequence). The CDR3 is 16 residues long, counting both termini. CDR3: CASSSSGFSSTDTQYF.

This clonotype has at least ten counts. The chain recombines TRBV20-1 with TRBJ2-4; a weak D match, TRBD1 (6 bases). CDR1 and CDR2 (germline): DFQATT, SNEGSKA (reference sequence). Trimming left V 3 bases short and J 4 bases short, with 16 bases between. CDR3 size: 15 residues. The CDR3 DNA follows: TGCAGTGCTAGGAACCAGGGGCACAATAAAAACATTCAGTACTTC. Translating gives CSARNQGHNKNIQYF.

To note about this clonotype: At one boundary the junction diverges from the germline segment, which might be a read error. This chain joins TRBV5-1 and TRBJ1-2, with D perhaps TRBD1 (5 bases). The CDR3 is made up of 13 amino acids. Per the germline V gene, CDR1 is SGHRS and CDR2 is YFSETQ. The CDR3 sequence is CASSLGQGYGYAF. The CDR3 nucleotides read TGCGCCAGCAGCTTGGGGCAGGGTTATGGCTACGCCTTC.

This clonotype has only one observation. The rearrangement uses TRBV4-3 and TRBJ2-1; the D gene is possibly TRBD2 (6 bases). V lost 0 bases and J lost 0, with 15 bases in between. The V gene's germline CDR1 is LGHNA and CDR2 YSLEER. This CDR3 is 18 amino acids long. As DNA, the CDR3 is TGCGCCAGCAGCCAAGACGGGATAGCGGCAAGCTCCTACAATGAGCAGTTCTTC. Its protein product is CASSQDGIAASSYNEQFF.

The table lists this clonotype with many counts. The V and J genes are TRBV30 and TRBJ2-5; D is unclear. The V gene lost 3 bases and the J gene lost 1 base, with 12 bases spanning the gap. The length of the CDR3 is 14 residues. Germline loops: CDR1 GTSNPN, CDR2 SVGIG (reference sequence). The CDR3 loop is CAWRLKGPQETQYF. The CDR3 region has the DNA TGTGCCTGGAGACTCAAGGGTCCCCAAGAGACCCAGTACTTC.

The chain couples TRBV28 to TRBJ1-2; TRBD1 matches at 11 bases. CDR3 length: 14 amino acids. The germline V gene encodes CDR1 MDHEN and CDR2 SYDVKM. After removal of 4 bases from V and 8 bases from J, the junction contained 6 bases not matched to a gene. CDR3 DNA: TGTGCCAGCAGTTCCTATGGACAGGGGGCCGGCTACACCTTC. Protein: CASSSYGQGAGYTF.

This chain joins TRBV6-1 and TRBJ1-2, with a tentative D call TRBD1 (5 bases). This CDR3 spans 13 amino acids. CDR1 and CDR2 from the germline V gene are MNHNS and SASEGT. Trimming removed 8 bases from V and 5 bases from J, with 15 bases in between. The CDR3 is CASRTPRGYGYTF. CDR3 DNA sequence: TGTGCCAGCCGGACCCCCCGGGGGTATGGCTACACCTTC.

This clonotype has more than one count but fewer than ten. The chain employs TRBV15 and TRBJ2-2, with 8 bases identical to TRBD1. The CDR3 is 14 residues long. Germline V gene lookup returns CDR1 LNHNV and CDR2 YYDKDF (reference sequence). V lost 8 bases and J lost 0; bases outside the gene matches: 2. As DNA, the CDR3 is TGTGCCACCGGGACAGGAGCGAACACCGGGGAGCTGTTTTTT. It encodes CATGTGANTGELFF.

The CDR3 DNA sequence: TGTGCCAGCAGCCAAGATGCTCCGGGACTTACCCCCCAGGGGGGGGAGCTGTTTTTT. This codes for CASSQDAPGLTPQGGELFF. V and J are TRBV4-2 and TRBJ2-2; either TRBD1 or TRBD2 may supply D (6 bases each). CDR3 size: 19 residues. The V end lost 0 bases, the J end lost 8 bases, and 25 bases lay between the germline ends. Germline CDR1 reads LGHNA; CDR2 reads YNFKEQ.

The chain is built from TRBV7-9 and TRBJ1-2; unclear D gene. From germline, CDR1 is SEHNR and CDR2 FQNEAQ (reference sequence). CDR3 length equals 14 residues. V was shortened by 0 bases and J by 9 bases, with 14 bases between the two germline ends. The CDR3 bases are TGTGCCAGCAGCTTAGCGTCACTCAGCGGAAGCTACACCTTC. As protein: CASSLASLSGSYTF.

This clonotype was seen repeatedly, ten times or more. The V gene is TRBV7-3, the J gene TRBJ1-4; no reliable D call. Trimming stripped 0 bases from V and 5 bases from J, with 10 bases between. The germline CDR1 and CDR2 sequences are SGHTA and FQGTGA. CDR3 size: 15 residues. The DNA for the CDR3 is TGTGCCAGCAGCTTAACAGGAGGGCTGAATGAAAAACTGTTTTTT. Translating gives CASSLTGGLNEKLFF.

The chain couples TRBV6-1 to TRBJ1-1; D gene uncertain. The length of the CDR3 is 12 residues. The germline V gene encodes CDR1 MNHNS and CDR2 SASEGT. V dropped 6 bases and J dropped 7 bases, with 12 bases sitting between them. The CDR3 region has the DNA TGTGCCAGCAGCCCGGGAGTGATTGAAGCTTTCTTT. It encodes CASSPGVIEAFF.

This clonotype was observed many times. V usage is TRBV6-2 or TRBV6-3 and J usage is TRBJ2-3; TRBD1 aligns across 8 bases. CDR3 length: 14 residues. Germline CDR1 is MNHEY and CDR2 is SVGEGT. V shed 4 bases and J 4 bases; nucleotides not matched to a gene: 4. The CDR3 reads CASSFPGQADTQYF. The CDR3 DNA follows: TGTGCCAGCAGTTTCCCGGGACAGGCAGATACGCAGTATTTT.

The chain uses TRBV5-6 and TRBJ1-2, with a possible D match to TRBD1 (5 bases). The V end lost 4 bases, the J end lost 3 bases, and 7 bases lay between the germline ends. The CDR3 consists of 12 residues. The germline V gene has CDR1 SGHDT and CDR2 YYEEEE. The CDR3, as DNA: TGTGCCAGCAGCCCACAGGACTATGGCTACACCTTC. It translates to CASSPQDYGYTF.

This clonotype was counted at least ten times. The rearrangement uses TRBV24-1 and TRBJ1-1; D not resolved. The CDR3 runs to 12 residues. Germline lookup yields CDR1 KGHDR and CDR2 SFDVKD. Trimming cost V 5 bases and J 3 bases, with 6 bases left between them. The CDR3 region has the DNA TGTGCCACCAGTGCCGCAGACACTGAAGCTTTCTTT. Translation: CATSAADTEAFF.

In DNA, the CDR3 is TGCAGCGGGGTAGGACTAGCGGGGAATACGCAGTATTTT. Translating gives CSGVGLAGNTQYF. The rearrangement links TRBV29-1 to TRBJ2-3; 12 nucleotides line up with TRBD2. V was clipped by 7 bases and J by 7 bases; unmatched bases: 6. The germline V gene has CDR1 SQVTM and CDR2 ANQGSEA. This CDR3 contains 13 residues.

Here the CDR3 DNA reads TGTGCCGGAAGAAAGGATCAGGGGAGGAATGAGCAGTTCTTC. It codes for CAGRKDQGRNEQFF. V is TRBV6-1 and J is TRBJ2-1, with D possibly being TRBD1 or TRBD2 (6 bases each). Trimming left V 11 bases short and J 7 bases short, with 21 bases between. The CDR3 runs 14 residues. The germline V gene encodes CDR1 MNHNS and CDR2 SASEGT.

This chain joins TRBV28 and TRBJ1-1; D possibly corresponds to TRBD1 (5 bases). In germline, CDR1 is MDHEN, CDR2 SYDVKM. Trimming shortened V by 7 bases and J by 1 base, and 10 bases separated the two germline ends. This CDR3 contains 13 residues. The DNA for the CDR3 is TGTGCCAGCACAGGGCCTGGGAACACTGAAGCTTTCTTT. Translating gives CASTGPGNTEAFF.

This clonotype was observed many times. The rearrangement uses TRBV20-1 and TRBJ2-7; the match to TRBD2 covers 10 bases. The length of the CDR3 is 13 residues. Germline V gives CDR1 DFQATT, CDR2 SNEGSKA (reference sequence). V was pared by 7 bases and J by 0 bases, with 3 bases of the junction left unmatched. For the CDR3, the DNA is TGCAGTGGGACTAGCGGATTCTCCTACGAGCAGTACTTC. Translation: CSGTSGFSYEQYF.

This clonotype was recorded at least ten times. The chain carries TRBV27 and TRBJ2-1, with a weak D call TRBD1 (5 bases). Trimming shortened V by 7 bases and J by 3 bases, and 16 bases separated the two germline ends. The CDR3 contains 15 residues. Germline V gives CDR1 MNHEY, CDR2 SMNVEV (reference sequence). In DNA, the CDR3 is TGTGCCAGCACACCTGACAGAGACGGCTACAATGAGCAGTTCTTC. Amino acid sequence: CASTPDRDGYNEQFF.

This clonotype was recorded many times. The CDR3 here is CATSEPGLAGDHTQYF. In DNA form, the CDR3 reads TGTGCCACCAGTGAACCAGGACTAGCGGGAGACCATACGCAGTATTTT. This sequence joins TRBV24-1 and TRBJ2-3, with TRBD2 matching over 13 bases. The CDR3 totals 16 residues. The germline CDR1 and CDR2 sequences are KGHDR and SFDVKD. The V segment lost 4 bases and the J segment 7 bases; nucleotides outside the gene matches: 7.

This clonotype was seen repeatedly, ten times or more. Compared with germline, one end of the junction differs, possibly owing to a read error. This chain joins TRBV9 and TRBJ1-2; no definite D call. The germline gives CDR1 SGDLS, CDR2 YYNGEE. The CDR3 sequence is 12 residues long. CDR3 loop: CASSVDGYGYTF. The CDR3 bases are TGCGCCAGCAGCGTCGACGGATATGGCTACACCTTC.

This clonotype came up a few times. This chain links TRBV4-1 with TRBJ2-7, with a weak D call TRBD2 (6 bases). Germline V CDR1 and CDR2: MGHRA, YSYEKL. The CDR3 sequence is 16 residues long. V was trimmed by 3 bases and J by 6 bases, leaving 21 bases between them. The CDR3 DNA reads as TGCGCCAGCAGCCACACCGGGGCGGGACCCTCGGGCGAGCAGTACTTC. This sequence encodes CASSHTGAGPSGEQYF.

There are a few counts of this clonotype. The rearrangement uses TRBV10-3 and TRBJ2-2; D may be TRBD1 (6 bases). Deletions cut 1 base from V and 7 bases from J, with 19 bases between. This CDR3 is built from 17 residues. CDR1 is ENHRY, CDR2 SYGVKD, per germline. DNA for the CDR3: TGTGCCATCAGTGAGTTTTCCGGGACACCGCCTGGCGGGGAGCTGTTTTTT. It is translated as CAISEFSGTPPGGELFF.

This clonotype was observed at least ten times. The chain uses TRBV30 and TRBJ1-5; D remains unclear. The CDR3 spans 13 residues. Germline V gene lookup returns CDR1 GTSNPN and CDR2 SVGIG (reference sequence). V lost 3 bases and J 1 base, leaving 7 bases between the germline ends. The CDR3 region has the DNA TGTGCCTGGAGCCGGAGGAGCAATCAGCCCCAGCATTTT. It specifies CAWSRRSNQPQHF.

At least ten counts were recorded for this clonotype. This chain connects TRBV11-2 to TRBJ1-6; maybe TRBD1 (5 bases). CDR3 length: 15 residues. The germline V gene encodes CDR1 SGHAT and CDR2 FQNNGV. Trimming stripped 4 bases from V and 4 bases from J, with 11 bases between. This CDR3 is CASSYVGGYNSPLHF. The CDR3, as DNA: TGTGCCAGCAGCTACGTTGGGGGTTATAATTCACCCCTCCACTTT.